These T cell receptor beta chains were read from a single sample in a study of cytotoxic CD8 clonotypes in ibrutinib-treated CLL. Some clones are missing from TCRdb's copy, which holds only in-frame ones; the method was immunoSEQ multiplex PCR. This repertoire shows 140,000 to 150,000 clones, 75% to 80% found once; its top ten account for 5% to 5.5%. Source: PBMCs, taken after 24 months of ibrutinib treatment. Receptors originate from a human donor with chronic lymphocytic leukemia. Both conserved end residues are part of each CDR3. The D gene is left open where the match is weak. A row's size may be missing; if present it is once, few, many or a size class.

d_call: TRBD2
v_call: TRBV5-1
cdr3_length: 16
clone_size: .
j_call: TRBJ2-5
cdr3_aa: CASSPRRLAATGTQYF
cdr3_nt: TGCGCCAGCAGCCCGCGGCGGCTAGCGGCCACAGGGACCCAGTACTTC

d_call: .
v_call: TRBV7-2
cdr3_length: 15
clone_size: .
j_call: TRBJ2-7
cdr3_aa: CASSLEASDYYEQYF
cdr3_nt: TGTGCCAGCAGCTTAGAGGCTAGCGACTACTACGAGCAGTACTTC

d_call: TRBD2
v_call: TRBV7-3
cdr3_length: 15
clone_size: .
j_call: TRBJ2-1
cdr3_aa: CASSPLLTSGNEQFF
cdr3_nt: TGTGCCAGCAGCCCCTTACTGACTAGCGGGAATGAGCAGTTCTTC

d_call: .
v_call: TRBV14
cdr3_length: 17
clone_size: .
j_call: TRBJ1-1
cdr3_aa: CASRPSRNTGGDTEAFF
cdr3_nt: TGTGCCAGCAGACCCTCCCGAAACACCGGGGGGGACACTGAAGCTTTCTTT

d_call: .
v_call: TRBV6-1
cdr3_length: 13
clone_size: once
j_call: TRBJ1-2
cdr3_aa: CASSDWNYYGYTF
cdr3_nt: TGTGCCAGCAGTGACTGGAACTACTATGGCTACACCTTC

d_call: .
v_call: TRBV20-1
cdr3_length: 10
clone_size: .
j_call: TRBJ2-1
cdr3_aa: CSARGLEQFF
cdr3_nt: TGCAGTGCCCGGGGCTTGGAGCAGTTCTTC

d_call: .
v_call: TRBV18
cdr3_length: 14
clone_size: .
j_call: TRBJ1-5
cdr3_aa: CASSPGRVGQPQHF
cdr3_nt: TGTGCCAGCTCACCAGGGAGGGTTGGGCAGCCCCAGCATTTT

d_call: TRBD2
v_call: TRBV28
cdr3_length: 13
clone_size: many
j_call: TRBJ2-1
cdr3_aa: CASSFPGEGEQFF
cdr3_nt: TGTGCCAGCAGTTTCCCGGGGGAGGGTGAGCAGTTCTTC

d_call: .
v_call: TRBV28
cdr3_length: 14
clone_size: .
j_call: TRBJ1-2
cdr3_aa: CASSYGWGDYGYTF
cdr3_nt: TGTGCCAGCAGTTATGGGTGGGGGGACTATGGCTACACCTTC

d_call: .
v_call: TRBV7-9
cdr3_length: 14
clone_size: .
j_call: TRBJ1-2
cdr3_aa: CASSLPAAGDGYTF
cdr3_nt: TGTGCCAGCAGCTTACCCGCGGCAGGGGATGGCTACACCTTC

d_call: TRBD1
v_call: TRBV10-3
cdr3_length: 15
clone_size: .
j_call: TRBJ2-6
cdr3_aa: CATNPGGAGANVLTF
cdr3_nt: TGTGCCACCAATCCAGGGGGCGCCGGGGCCAACGTCCTGACTTTC

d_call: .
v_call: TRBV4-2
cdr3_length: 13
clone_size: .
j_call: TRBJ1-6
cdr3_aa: CASSQGQGSPLHF
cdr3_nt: TGTGCCAGCAGCCAGGGGCAGGGTTCACCCCTCCACTTT

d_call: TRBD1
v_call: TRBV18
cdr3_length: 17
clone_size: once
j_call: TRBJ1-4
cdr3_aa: CASSPTGDSPTNEKLFF
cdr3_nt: TGTGCCAGCTCACCGACAGGGGACTCGCCAACTAATGAAAAACTGTTTTTT

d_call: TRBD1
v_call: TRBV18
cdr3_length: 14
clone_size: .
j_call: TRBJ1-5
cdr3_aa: CASSPTGEGQPQHF
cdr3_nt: TGTGCCAGCTCACCGACAGGGGAGGGTCAGCCCCAGCATTTT

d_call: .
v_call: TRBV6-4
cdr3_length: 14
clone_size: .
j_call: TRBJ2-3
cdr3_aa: CASPGAARGDTQYF
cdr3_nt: TGTGCCAGCCCAGGGGCCGCCCGAGGGGATACGCAGTATTTT

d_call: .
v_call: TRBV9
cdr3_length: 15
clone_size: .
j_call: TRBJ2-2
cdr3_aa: CASSPLPQGGGELFF
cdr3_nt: TGTGCCAGCAGCCCACTACCCCAGGGGGGCGGGGAGCTGTTTTTT

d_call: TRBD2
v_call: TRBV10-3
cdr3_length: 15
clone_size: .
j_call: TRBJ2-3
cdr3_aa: CAIRASGSGSDTQYF
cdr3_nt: TGTGCCATCAGGGCTAGCGGGAGTGGGTCAGATACGCAGTATTTT

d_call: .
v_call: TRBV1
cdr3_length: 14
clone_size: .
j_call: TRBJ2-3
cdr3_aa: CTSSQDPHTDTQYF
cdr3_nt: TGCACCAGCAGCCAAGACCCACACACAGATACGCAGTATTTT

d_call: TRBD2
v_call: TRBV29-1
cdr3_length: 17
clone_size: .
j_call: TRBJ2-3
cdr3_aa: CSVAPRVAGGPVDTQYF
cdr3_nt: TGCAGCGTTGCCCCGCGGGTAGCGGGAGGGCCGGTGGATACGCAGTATTTT

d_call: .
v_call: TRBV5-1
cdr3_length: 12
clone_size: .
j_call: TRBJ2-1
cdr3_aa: CASSRQPNEQFF
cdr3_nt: TGCGCCAGCAGTCGGCAGCCCAATGAGCAGTTCTTC

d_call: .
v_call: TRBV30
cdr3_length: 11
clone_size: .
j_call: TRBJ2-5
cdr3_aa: CARSGLETQYF
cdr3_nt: TGTGCCCGGTCGGGGCTAGAGACCCAGTACTTC

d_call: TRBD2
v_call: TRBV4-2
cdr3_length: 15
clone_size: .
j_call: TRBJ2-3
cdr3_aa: CASSPLAGGGDTQYF
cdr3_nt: TGTGCCAGCAGCCCCCTAGCGGGAGGGGGAGATACGCAGTATTTT

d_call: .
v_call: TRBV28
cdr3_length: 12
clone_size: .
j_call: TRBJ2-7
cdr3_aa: CASSLDGYEQYF
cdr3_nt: TGTGCCAGCAGCCTGGACGGCTACGAGCAGTACTTC

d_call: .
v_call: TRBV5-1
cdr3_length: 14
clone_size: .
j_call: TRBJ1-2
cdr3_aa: CASSAEVPNYGYTF
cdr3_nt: TGCGCCAGCAGCGCGGAGGTCCCTAACTATGGCTACACCTTC

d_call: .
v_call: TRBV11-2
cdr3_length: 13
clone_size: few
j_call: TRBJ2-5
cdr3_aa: CASTQSAQETQYF
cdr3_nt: TGTGCCAGCACACAATCGGCCCAAGAGACCCAGTACTTC

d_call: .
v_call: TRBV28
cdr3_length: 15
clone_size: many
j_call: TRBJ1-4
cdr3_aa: CASRSDRATNEKLFF
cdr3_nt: TGTGCCAGCAGGTCCGACAGAGCAACTAATGAAAAACTGTTTTTT

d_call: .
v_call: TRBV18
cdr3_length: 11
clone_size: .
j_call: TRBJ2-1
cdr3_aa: CASSPSIEQFF
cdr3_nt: TGTGCCAGCTCACCTTCGATTGAGCAGTTCTTC

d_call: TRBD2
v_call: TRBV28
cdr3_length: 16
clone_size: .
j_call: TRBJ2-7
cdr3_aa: CASSPGLAGGSYEQYF
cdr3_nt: TGTGCCAGCAGTCCCGGACTAGCGGGGGGGTCCTACGAGCAGTACTTC

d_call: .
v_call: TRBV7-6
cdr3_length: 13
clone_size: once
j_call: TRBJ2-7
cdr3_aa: CASSFGGSYEQYF
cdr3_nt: TGTGCCAGCAGCTTCGGCGGGTCCTACGAGCAGTACTTC

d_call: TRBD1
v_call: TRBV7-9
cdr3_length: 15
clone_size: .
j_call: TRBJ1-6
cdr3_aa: CASSPDRAYNSPLHF
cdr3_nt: TGTGCCAGCAGCCCGGACAGGGCGTATAATTCACCCCTCCACTTT

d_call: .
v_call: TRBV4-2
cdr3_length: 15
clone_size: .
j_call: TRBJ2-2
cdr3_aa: CASSPPGLTTGELFF
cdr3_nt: TGTGCCAGCAGCCCCCCGGGACTCACCACCGGGGAGCTGTTTTTT

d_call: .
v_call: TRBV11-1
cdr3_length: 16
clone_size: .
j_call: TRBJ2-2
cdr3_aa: CASSLVGGDPTGELFF
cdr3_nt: TGTGCCAGCAGCTTAGTAGGCGGGGACCCTACCGGGGAGCTGTTTTTT

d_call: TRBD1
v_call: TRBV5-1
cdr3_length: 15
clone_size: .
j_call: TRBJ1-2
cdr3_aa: CASSPGQGGNYGYTF
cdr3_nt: TGCGCCAGCAGCCCGGGACAGGGGGGAAACTATGGCTACACCTTC

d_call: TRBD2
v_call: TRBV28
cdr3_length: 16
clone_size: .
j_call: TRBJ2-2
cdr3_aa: CASTPGLAGNAGELFF
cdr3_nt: TGTGCCAGCACCCCCGGACTAGCGGGGAACGCCGGGGAGCTGTTTTTT

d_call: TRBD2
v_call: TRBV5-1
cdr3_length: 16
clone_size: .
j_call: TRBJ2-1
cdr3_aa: CASSASGGLAVNEQFF
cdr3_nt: TGCGCCAGCAGCGCCTCGGGAGGACTAGCGGTCAATGAGCAGTTCTTC

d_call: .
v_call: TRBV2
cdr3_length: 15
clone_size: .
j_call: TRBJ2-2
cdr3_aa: CASSTGAVGTGELFF
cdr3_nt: TGTGCCAGCAGTACCGGGGCCGTGGGCACCGGGGAGCTGTTTTTT

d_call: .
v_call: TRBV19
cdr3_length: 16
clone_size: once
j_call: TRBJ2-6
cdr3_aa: CASTSSGGLGANVLTF
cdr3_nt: TGTGCCAGTACCTCCTCCGGGGGTCTTGGGGCCAACGTCCTGACTTTC

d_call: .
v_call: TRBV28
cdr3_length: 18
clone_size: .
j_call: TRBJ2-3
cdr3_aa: CASSLLRRGQSSPDTQYF
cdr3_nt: TGTGCCAGCAGTTTGCTGCGGAGGGGCCAAAGCAGTCCAGATACGCAGTATTTT

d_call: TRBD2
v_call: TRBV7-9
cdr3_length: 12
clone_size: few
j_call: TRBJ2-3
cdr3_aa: CASRRETDTQYF
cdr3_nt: TGTGCCAGCAGGCGGGAGACAGATACGCAGTATTTT

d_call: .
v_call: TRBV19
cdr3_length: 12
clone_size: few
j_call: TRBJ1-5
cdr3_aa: CASSIPYQPQHF
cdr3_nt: TGTGCCAGTAGTATCCCCTATCAGCCCCAGCATTTT

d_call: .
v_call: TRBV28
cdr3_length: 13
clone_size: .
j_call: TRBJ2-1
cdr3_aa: CASSFPVRHEQFF
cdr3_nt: TGTGCCAGCAGTTTCCCCGTAAGGCATGAGCAGTTCTTC

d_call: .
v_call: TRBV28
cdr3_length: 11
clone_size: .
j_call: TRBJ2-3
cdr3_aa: CASRGVDTQYF
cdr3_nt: TGTGCCAGCAGGGGCGTGGATACGCAGTATTTT

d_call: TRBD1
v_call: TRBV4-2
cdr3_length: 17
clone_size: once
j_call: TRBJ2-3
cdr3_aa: CASSQEGTGARTDTQYF
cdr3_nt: TGTGCCAGCAGCCAAGAAGGGACAGGCGCCCGCACAGATACGCAGTATTTT

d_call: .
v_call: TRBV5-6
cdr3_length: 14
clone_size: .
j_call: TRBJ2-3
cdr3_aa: CASSGGPTTDTQYF
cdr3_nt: TGTGCCAGCAGCGGGGGCCCTACCACAGATACGCAGTATTTT

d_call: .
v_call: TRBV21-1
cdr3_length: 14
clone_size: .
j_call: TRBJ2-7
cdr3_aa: CASSKGQGFYEQYF
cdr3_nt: TGTGCCAGCAGCAAGGGACAGGGTTTTTACGAGCAGTACTTC